This is a list of T cell receptor beta chains from one sample in a study of T cells in Graves' hyperthyroidism and ophthalmopathy. TCRdb used MiXCR to reprocess the multiplex PCR reads, holding one entry per CDR3 protein. The sample includes approximately 500,000 distinct CDR3 sequences, under 60% of them seen just once. The specimen was peripheral blood or thyroid tissue (not recorded which). The receptors originated from a woman aged 18-30 years with Graves' hyperthyroidism. CDR3s include the opening cysteine and the closing phenylalanine or tryptophan. A D gene is named only where the DNA matches it firmly. Rows may omit the clone size; those that give it use once, few, many or a size class.

j_gene,abundance,v_gene,d_gene,CDR3aa,CDR3nt
TRBJ2-7,-,TRBV15,TRBD2,CATSRDRRTQAGHEQYF,TGTGCCACCAGCAGAGATCGGCGGACCCAAGCGGGGCACGAGCAGTACTTC
TRBJ2-7,many,TRBV2,TRBD2,CASSPPGAGDPREQYF,TGTGCCAGCAGTCCCCCTGGGGCGGGGGACCCTAGGGAGCAGTACTTC
TRBJ1-1,many,TRBV15,-,CATSRGLTDTEAFF,TGTGCCACCAGCAGAGGTTTAACGGACACTGAAGCTTTCTTT
TRBJ2-7,once,TRBV25-1,-,CASSVGQYNEQYF,TGTGCCAGCAGTGTTGGACAATACAATGAGCAGTACTTC
TRBJ1-4,many,TRBV20-1,-,CSASLQATNEKLFF,TGCAGTGCTAGTTTACAGGCGACTAATGAAAAACTGTTTTTT
TRBJ2-7,-,TRBV7-4,TRBD2,CASSPYSGRDYEQYF,TGTGCCAGCAGCCCCTACAGCGGGAGGGACTACGAGCAGTACTTC
TRBJ2-6,-,TRBV10-3,-,CAIRQREDLTF,TGTGCCATCAGGCAGAGAGAGGACCTGACTTTC
TRBJ2-2,many,TRBV7-8,-,CASSLARVVLTTGELFF,TGTGCCAGCAGCTTAGCGCGCGTTGTCCTGACCACCGGGGAGCTGTTTTTT
TRBJ2-7,-,TRBV2,TRBD2,CASSGTSGRVVYEQYF,TGTGCCAGCAGCGGGACTAGCGGGAGAGTTGTCTACGAGCAGTACTTC
TRBJ1-1,-,TRBV29-1,-,CSLEHMNTEALF,TGCAGCTTGGAACACATGAACACTGAAGCTCTCTTT
TRBJ2-5,once,TRBV6-5,TRBD2,CASSLKTSGRTQYF,TGTGCCAGCAGCCTAAAGACTAGCGGACGGACCCAGTACTTC
TRBJ1-5,many,TRBV19,TRBD1,CASSTKPGTGANQPQHF,TGTGCCAGTAGTACCAAACCCGGGACAGGGGCTAATCAGCCCCAGCATTTT
TRBJ2-7,many,TRBV5-1,TRBD1,CASSFSGGSYEQYF,TGTGCCAGCAGTTTTTCAGGGGGCAGCTACGAGCAGTACTTC
TRBJ1-2,-,TRBV20-1,-,CSITESFDGYTF,TGCAGTATTACGGAGAGCTTCGATGGCTACACCTTC
TRBJ2-7,-,TRBV6-2/TRBV6-3,TRBD1,CASSYPGQGFYEQYF,TGTGCCAGCAGTTACCCCGGACAGGGTTTCTACGAGCAGTACTTC
TRBJ2-5,-,TRBV24-1,-,CATSDRGEETQYF,TGTGCCACCAGTGACAGGGGGGAAGAGACCCAGTACTTC
TRBJ1-1,-,TRBV20-1,-,CSAPQDTLNTEAFF,TGCAGTGCGCCACAGGACACCTTGAACACTGAAGCTTTCTTT
TRBJ2-7,-,TRBV10-3,TRBD1,CAIREQGVDQPQQYF,TGTGCCATCAGGGAACAGGGGGTGGATCAGCCCCAGCAGTACTTC
TRBJ1-2,-,TRBV24-1,-,CATSSMKGDGYTF,TGTGCCACCAGTAGTATGAAAGGGGATGGCTACACCTTC
TRBJ1-3,few,TRBV5-5,-,CASSSGITGNTIYF,TGTGCCAGCAGCTCCGGTATTACTGGAAACACCATATATTTT
TRBJ2-7,many,TRBV7-2,-,CASSFRDSTYEQYF,TGTGCCAGCAGCTTCCGGGACTCCACCTACGAGCAGTACTTC
TRBJ2-1,few,TRBV7-6,TRBD1,CASSLGTGENEQFF,TGTGCCAGCAGCTTAGGGACAGGGGAGAATGAGCAGTTCTTC
TRBJ2-2,many,TRBV11-3,-,CASSLQGGGELFF,TGTGCCAGCAGCTTACAGGGTGGCGGGGAGCTGTTTTTT
TRBJ2-7,-,TRBV29-1,-,CSVAEHATYEQYF,TGCAGCGTAGCAGAGCATGCAACCTACGAGCAGTACTTC
TRBJ2-5,many,TRBV7-8,TRBD2,CASSLASGASGRETQYF,TGTGCCAGCAGCTTAGCTAGTGGGGCTAGCGGCCGAGAGACCCAGTACTTC
TRBJ2-3,many,TRBV12-3/TRBV12-4,-,CASSWDSTDTQYF,TGTGCCAGCAGTTGGGACTCCACAGATACGCAGTATTTT
TRBJ2-7,-,TRBV4-2,-,CASSDGPGRGQYF,TGTGCCAGCAGTGATGGGCCGGGTAGGGGGCAGTACTTC